The sequence of this T cell receptor (beta chain) was determined in a study of blood T cell repertoires in COVID-19. In the original analysis: Estimation of nucleated cell counts was performed using reference gene primer amplification. Assay used: immunoSEQ multiplex PCR; TCRdb lists only in-frame clones, some missing. Clonal size and the V and J genes are those of that table, whereas D and trimming came from the DNA. The data contain tens of thousands of clones, roughly nine tenths of them seen just once; the ten biggest clones take up about a quarter. This clone has only one observation. V was trimmed by 0 bases and J by 4 bases, leaving 13 bases between them. The germline CDR1 and CDR2 sequences are SGHRS and YFSETQ. The CDR3 totals 15 residues.

Sequenced: peripheral blood. The clonotype comes from a human donor with active COVID-19. The donor label of this sample is uncertain. The chain is built from TRBV5-1 and TRBJ1-1; D remains ambiguous. The CDR3 sequence is CASSLDRHSGTEAFF. In DNA form, the CDR3 reads TGCGCCAGCAGCTTGGACCGCCACAGTGGCACTGAAGCTTTCTTT.